Listed here are 8 T cell receptor beta chains from one sample, sequenced in a study of blood T cell repertoires in COVID-19. This table comes from immunoSEQ multiplex PCR, and its TCRdb copy is limited to in-frame clones, with some not included. The sample lists around 500,000 clones, roughly 90% occurring once. Material for sequencing was PBMCs or T cells enriched from blood (not recorded which). The source of these receptors is a woman aged 40-49 years who had recovered from COVID-19.

V gene TRBV5-4 combines with J gene TRBJ2-7; 12 bases map to TRBD2. Germline V gene sequence: CDR1 SGHNT, CDR2 YYREEE (reference sequence). The CDR3 spans 16 residues. V lost 4 bases, J lost 1 base, and 6 bases stayed unmatched. The CDR3 DNA follows: TGTGCCAGCAGCCCTCCGACTAGCGGGGGATCCTACGAGCAGTACTTC. Its protein is CASSPPTSGGSYEQYF. The complete variable domain, with remaining parts taken from reference TRBV5-4 and TRBJ2-7, reads ETGVTQSPTHLIKTRGQQVTLRCSSQSGHNTVSWYQQALGQGPQFIFQYYREEENGRGNFPPRFSGLQFPNYSSELNVNALELDDSALYLCASSPPTSGGSYEQYFGPGTRLTVT.

This chain links TRBV7-7 with TRBJ2-2, with 9 bases that match TRBD1. There are 17 residues in the CDR3. Germline loops: CDR1 SSHAT, CDR2 FNYEAQ (reference sequence). J gave up 7 bases and V 5 bases, and 14 bases lay outside the gene matches. DNA of the CDR3: TGTGCCAGCAGCGCAGGTCCCGGGACAGGGTTTGGCGGGGAGCTGTTTTTT. It translates to CASSAGPGTGFGGELFF.

This chain joins TRBV11-3 and TRBJ2-7, with TRBD1 matching over 8 bases. V shed 1 base, J shed 12 bases, and the junction held 5 bases outside the gene matches. The CDR3 covers 12 residues. Germline assignment: CDR1 SGHNT and CDR2 YENEEA. Written as DNA, the CDR3 is TGTGCCAGCAGCTTAGGAACAGGGGGTTGGTACTTC. Translated, it gives CASSLGTGGWYF.

The chain uses TRBV29-1 and TRBJ1-2; D is perhaps TRBD1 (5 bases). CDR3 length: 13 amino acids. Germline loops: CDR1 SQVTM, CDR2 ANQGSEA. Trimming removed 4 bases from V and 0 bases from J, with 9 bases in between. This CDR3 reads CSVGQLANYGYTF. The CDR3 region has the DNA TGCAGCGTTGGACAGCTAGCTAACTATGGCTACACCTTC.

The chain uses TRBV4-3 and TRBJ2-6; 7 bases line up with TRBD1. Germline-derived CDR1 and CDR2 are LGHNA and YSLEER. Trimming took 5 bases from V and 3 from J; bases not matched to a gene: 4. This CDR3 is built from 15 residues. In nucleotides, the CDR3 is TGCGCCAGCAGCGAGAGGACAGGTGGGGCCAACGTCCTGACTTTC. This sequence encodes CASSERTGGANVLTF.

This chain links TRBV5-1 with TRBJ1-3; 9 bases fit TRBD1. The CDR3 loop spans 16 amino acids. Germline lookup yields CDR1 SGHRS and CDR2 YFSETQ. V shed 4 bases, J shed 3 bases, and the junction held 8 bases outside the gene matches. DNA of the CDR3: TGCGCCAGCAGCCACGGCACAGGGGGCATTGGAAACACCATATATTTT. Residues: CASSHGTGGIGNTIYF.

This sequence joins TRBV5-1 and TRBJ2-1; 8 bases agree with TRBD2. The CDR3 is made up of 16 amino acids. V was clipped by 0 bases and J by 1 base; unmatched bases: 3. Germline V gene data show CDR1 as SGHRS and CDR2 as YFSETQ. This CDR3 reads CASSLAVAGSYNEQFF. In nucleotides, the CDR3 is TGCGCCAGCAGCTTGGCGGTAGCGGGATCCTACAATGAGCAGTTCTTC.

The sample holds many counts of this clone. The chain uses TRBV7-6 and TRBJ1-5, with a tentative D call TRBD1 (5 bases). The V gene's germline CDR1 is SGHVS and CDR2 FNYEAQ. This CDR3 contains 13 residues. V shed 5 bases and J shed 7 bases, with 12 bases lying between them. The CDR3 nucleotides read TGTGCCAGCAGCCCCAGGGATTTGCAGCCCCAGCATTTT. Encoded protein: CASSPRDLQPQHF.